This T cell receptor beta chain was captured in a study of identical twins. The CDR3 is 14 amino acids. Germline trimming cut 9 bases from V and 3 bases from J; bases unmatched to any gene: 7. In germline, CDR1 is LNHNV, CDR2 YYDKDF (reference sequence). TCRdb fed the 5' RACE reads into MiXCR, producing one record per CDR3 protein. The sample lists some 900,000 distinct CDR3 sequences, around an eighth occurring once. Only a few counts were recorded for this clonotype. In addition, the sample was reused for a study of yellow fever vaccine responses in identical twins.

This TCR was recovered from a woman between 18 and 29 years old in good health. This chain uses TRBV15 with TRBJ2-1; 8 bases are shared with TRBD2. Material for sequencing was PBMCs. The CDR3 sequence: CATGASGLYNEQFF. DNA for the CDR3: TGTGCCACAGGGGCTAGCGGGCTCTACAATGAGCAGTTCTTC.